Shown below are 20 T cell receptor beta chains from a single sample sequenced in a study of OX40 agonist ivuxolimab in advanced cancers. Here immunoSEQ multiplex PCR was the method, and the copy in TCRdb shows in-frame clones only, minus some. The sample contains about 25,000 clones, about four fifths of which appear only once. The sample was CD4+ or CD8+ T cells sorted from blood, taken in a trial of the OX40 agonist ivuxolimab. These receptors originate from an adult with an advanced solid tumor such as melanoma, head and neck, liver or kidney cancer.

Here the CDR3 reads CASSYRQANTEAFF. CDR3 DNA sequence: TGTGCCAGCAGTTATCGACAGGCTAACACTGAAGCTTTCTTT. This chain joins TRBV6-6 and TRBJ1-1; perhaps TRBD1 as D (6 bases). The CDR3 runs to 14 residues. Germline-derived CDR1 and CDR2 are MNHNY and SVGAGI (reference sequence). V was trimmed by 3 bases and J by 2 bases, leaving 10 bases between them.

The count of this clone is one. The chain couples TRBV9 to TRBJ2-1, with 8 bases fitting TRBD2. Germline V gene lookup returns CDR1 SGDLS and CDR2 YYNGEE. The CDR3 runs 17 residues. V shed 0 bases, J shed 0 bases, and the junction held 5 bases outside the gene matches. In DNA, the CDR3 is TGTGCCAGCAGCGTAGTAGTAGCGGGGAACTCCTACAATGAGCAGTTCTTC. This codes for CASSVVVAGNSYNEQFF.

The chain is built from TRBV4-1 and TRBJ2-2, with D unresolved. V lost 4 bases to trimming and J lost 2 bases, with 11 bases between them. The germline gives CDR1 MGHRA, CDR2 YSYEKL. The CDR3 totals 15 residues. CDR3 sequence reads: CASSRGRVNTGELFF. The CDR3 nucleotides read TGCGCCAGCAGCCGAGGACGGGTAAACACCGGGGAGCTGTTTTTT.

The chain combines TRBV5-1 with TRBJ1-4; 10 nucleotides match TRBD1. V lost 3 bases to trimming and J lost 0 bases; unmatched junction nucleotides: 8. The V gene's germline CDR1 is SGHRS and CDR2 YFSETQ. The CDR3 runs to 18 residues. The CDR3 here is CASSWKGTGDSTNEKLFF. The CDR3 DNA reads TGCGCCAGCAGCTGGAAAGGGACAGGGGATTCAACTAATGAAAAACTGTTTTTT.

The chain links TRBV5-4 to TRBJ1-1; D is perhaps TRBD1 (6 bases). The V and J ends lost 2 bases and 6 bases respectively, with 11 bases between them. The V gene's germline CDR1 is SGHNT and CDR2 YYREEE (reference sequence). This CDR3 is built from 13 residues. CDR3 amino acids: CASSLGGLSEAFF. CDR3 DNA: TGTGCCAGCAGCTTAGGGGGGCTTTCTGAAGCTTTCTTT.

The chain has TRBV30 and TRBJ1-2; D might be TRBD1 (5 bases). V was trimmed by 5 bases and J by 2 bases, leaving 6 bases between them. Germline-derived CDR1 and CDR2 are GTSNPN and SVGIG (reference sequence). The CDR3 is made up of 11 amino acids. The CDR3 DNA sequence: TGTGCCTGGCGGGACAACTATGGCTACACCTTC. Protein product: CAWRDNYGYTF.

J is TRBJ1-1 and V is TRBV11-3, with D hard to call. The ends were cut back, 1 base at V and 0 bases at J, with 6 bases in the middle. The CDR3 sequence is 14 residues long. Germline lookup yields CDR1 SGHNT and CDR2 YENEEA. In nucleotides, the CDR3 is TGTGCCAGCAGCTTAGCTGGCTTGAACACTGAAGCTTTCTTT. Its protein product is CASSLAGLNTEAFF.

Of note for this clone: The sample holds other DNA sequences that translate to the same CDR3. The J gene is TRBJ2-7, the V gene TRBV5-5; D uncertain. The germline CDR1 and CDR2 sequences are SGHKS and YYEKEE (reference sequence). V dropped 2 bases and J dropped 1 base, with 7 bases sitting between them. This CDR3 is 13 amino acids long. CDR3 in amino acids: CASSFGYSYEQYF. CDR3 coding DNA: TGTGCCAGCAGCTTTGGTTATTCCTACGAGCAGTACTTC.

This clone was found once. The rearrangement links TRBV7-6 to TRBJ2-6; D gene uncertain. Trimming left V 6 bases short and J 0 bases short, with 9 bases between. This CDR3 is 15 amino acids long. Germline CDR1 SGHVS, CDR2 FNYEAQ. The CDR3: CASRHESSGANVLTF. DNA of the CDR3: TGTGCCAGCAGACACGAATCCTCTGGGGCCAACGTCCTGACTTTC.

Here the CDR3 DNA reads TGTGCCAGCAGCCAAGTAATAGCGGGAGTCCCGAGCTCCTACAATGAGCAGTTCTTC. It yields the protein CASSQVIAGVPSSYNEQFF. The chain uses TRBV4-2 and TRBJ2-1; 9 positions agree with TRBD2. The germline V gene encodes CDR1 LGHNA and CDR2 YNFKEQ. Losses at the gene ends were 1 base for V and 0 bases for J; bases not matched to a gene: 10. This CDR3 contains 19 residues.

The rearrangement links TRBV9 to TRBJ2-1, with TRBD2 matching 10 bases. The germline gives CDR1 SGDLS, CDR2 YYNGEE. With V trimmed by 0 bases and J by 9 bases, 6 bases remained unmatched. This CDR3 is built from 15 residues. The CDR3 bases are TGTGCCAGCAGCGTAGATCTAGCGGGAGTGGGTGAGCAGTTCTTC. Residues: CASSVDLAGVGEQFF. Full variable domain (remainder filled in from reference TRBV9 and TRBJ2-1): DSGVTQTPKHLITATGQRVTLRCSPRSGDLSVYWYQQSLDQGLQFLIQYYNGEERAKGNILERFSAQQFPDLHSELNLSSLELGDSALYFCASSVDLAGVGEQFFGPGTRLTVL.

This chain links TRBV10-1 with TRBJ2-2, with D perhaps given as TRBD1 or TRBD2 (5 bases each). Germline V lookup: CDR1 WNHNN, CDR2 SYGVQD (reference sequence). Trimming took 6 bases from V and 2 from J, leaving 13 bases between them. This CDR3 is 15 amino acids long. The CDR3 bases are TGCGCCAGCAGGAACGGGGCACCCAACACCGGGGAGCTGTTTTTT. Amino acids: CASRNGAPNTGELFF.

V gene TRBV9 combines with J gene TRBJ1-1; D ambiguous. The CDR3 is made up of 13 amino acids. CDR1 and CDR2 (germline): SGDLS, YYNGEE. V was cut by 0 bases and J by 6 bases, with 9 bases left in between. The CDR3 DNA reads TGTGCCAGCAGCGTAGGAGCGAGTCCTGAAGCTTTCTTT. The encoded protein is CASSVGASPEAFF.

The chain joins TRBV2 to TRBJ2-1; D call uncertain. Between the trimmed V and J ends, which lost 6 bases and 6 bases, there was a span of 6 bases. Germline-derived CDR1 and CDR2 are SNHLY and FYNNEI. The CDR3 spans 11 residues. The CDR3 here is CASRVINEQFF. CDR3 coding DNA: TGTGCCAGCAGAGTCATCAATGAGCAGTTCTTC.

The rearrangement links TRBV21-1 to TRBJ1-5; no check of the table's D call, TRBD1, against the DNA was made. TRBV21-1 has pseudogene status. This CDR3 is built from 16 residues. Here the CDR3 reads CASSKLGTHENQPQHF. The CDR3, as DNA: TGTGCCAGCAGCAAGCTAGGGACACACGAAAATCAGCCCCAGCATTTT.

The rearrangement uses TRBV9 and TRBJ2-1, with 8 bases matching TRBD2. Germline CDR1 reads SGDLS; CDR2 reads YYNGEE. The CDR3 runs to 14 residues. Trimming at V came to 0 bases and at J to 4 bases, leaving 0 bases not matched to a gene. The CDR3 sequence is CASSVASGYNEQFF. DNA of the CDR3: TGTGCCAGCAGCGTAGCTAGCGGGTACAATGAGCAGTTCTTC.

The chain recombines TRBV15 with TRBJ2-5, with TRBD1 matching over 7 bases. CDR3 length: 14 amino acids. The V gene end was trimmed by 4 bases and the J gene end by 5 bases; junction bases not matched to a gene: 7. Germline V gene sequence: CDR1 LNHNV, CDR2 YYDKDF (reference sequence). CDR3 in amino acids: CATSNDRAHETQYF. CDR3 DNA sequence: TGTGCCACCAGCAACGACAGGGCTCACGAGACCCAGTACTTC.

The V gene is TRBV10-3, the J gene TRBJ1-5; 7 bases agree with TRBD1. The junction had 10 bases not matched to a gene; V was cut back by 9 bases and J by 5 bases. The CDR3 length is 14 residues. Germline CDR1 is ENHRY and CDR2 is SYGVKD. The CDR3 loop reads CAIWGGGGHQPQHF. In nucleotides, the CDR3 is TGTGCCATTTGGGGGGGAGGGGGCCATCAGCCCCAGCATTTT.

This clone was found a few times. V and J are TRBV9 and TRBJ2-2, with 9 bases fitting TRBD1. J was trimmed by 6 bases and V by 3 bases; bases with no gene match: 9. Germline values: CDR1 SGDLS, CDR2 YYNGEE. This CDR3 spans 16 amino acids. CDR3 nucleotide sequence: TGTGCCAGCAGCGCCGGGGGACAGGGAAACGCCGGGGAGCTGTTTTTT. Translation: CASSAGGQGNAGELFF.

This clone is a singleton in its sample. The rearrangement links TRBV30 to TRBJ2-5, with D possibly being TRBD2 (6 bases). Germline V CDR1 and CDR2: GTSNPN, SVGIG (reference sequence). CDR3 size: 15 residues. Trimming removed 2 bases from V and 5 bases from J, with 18 bases in between. CDR3 protein: CAWSTGERFRETQYF. The CDR3, as DNA: TGTGCCTGGAGTACGGGAGAACGCTTCCGGGAGACCCAGTACTTC.